This TCR beta chain is from a study of CD8 T cells in Susac syndrome. RNA was extracted with the RNeasy kit, and a quantity of roughly 0.5 to 1 ug was reverse transcribed using random hexamers. It was immunoSEQ multiplex PCR that amplified TCR beta CDR3 across 54 Vbeta and 13 Jbeta. TCRdb called the immunoSEQ multiplex PCR reads again in MiXCR, with one record for every CDR3 protein. The repertoire holds around 180,000 distinct CDR3 sequences, with approximately 95% as singletons. The V gene lost 5 bases and the J gene lost 7 bases, with 12 bases spanning the gap. Germline lookup yields CDR1 SGHAT and CDR2 FQNNGV. This CDR3 contains 13 residues.

The sequence was collected from a human donor with multiple sclerosis. Input material: CD8+ T cells from PBMCs. J is TRBJ2-1 and V is TRBV11-2; tentative D call: TRBD2 (5 bases). CDR3 residues: CASSPGYRNEQFF. In nucleotides, the CDR3 is TGTGCCAGCAGCCCGGGGTACAGAAATGAGCAGTTCTTC.